The 2 T cell receptor beta chains given below trace back to one sample, sequenced in a study of response to subunit inactivated influenza vaccine (dated by TCRdb to the late 2010s). Library generation was performed with RT-PCR. For sequencing, an Illumina HiSeq 2500 was employed. The public reads were quality trimmed at Q25 with fastp and then assembled into clones with MiXCR by TCRdb, keeping productive beta chains. Every distinct CDR3 protein forms one entry, paired with its most common genes and DNA. The table for this sample lists just over 300,000 distinct CDR3 sequences; just over 20% of them were counted only once. Roughly a tenth of the sample comes from the top ten. The sample consisted of PBMCs from blood, taken approximately 22 months after vaccination. Source of these receptors: a man aged 45 to 70 who received an inactivated influenza vaccine. Donor details come from another sample of the same person, matched by shared clones.

This clonotype was detected only a few times. The chain carries TRBV5-6 and TRBJ2-7, with TRBD2 matching 16 bases. From germline, CDR1 is SGHDT and CDR2 YYEEEE. There are 19 residues in the CDR3. V trimming: 4 bases; J trimming: 0 bases; junction bases outside the gene matches: 10. The DNA for the CDR3 is TGTGCCAGCAGCGGTGGGACTAGCGGGAGGGCCGAGAGCTCCTACGAGCAGTACTTC. The encoded protein is CASSGGTSGRAESSYEQYF.

This clonotype turned up a few times. This chain links TRBV11-2 with TRBJ1-3, with D uncertain. The ends were cut back, 0 bases at V and 0 bases at J, with 9 bases in the middle. The CDR3 loop spans 16 amino acids. Germline CDR1 and CDR2: SGHAT and FQNNGV. DNA for the CDR3: TGTGCCAGCAGCTTAGAGGTGGTGAGCTCTGGAAACACCATATATTTT. It codes for CASSLEVVSSGNTIYF.